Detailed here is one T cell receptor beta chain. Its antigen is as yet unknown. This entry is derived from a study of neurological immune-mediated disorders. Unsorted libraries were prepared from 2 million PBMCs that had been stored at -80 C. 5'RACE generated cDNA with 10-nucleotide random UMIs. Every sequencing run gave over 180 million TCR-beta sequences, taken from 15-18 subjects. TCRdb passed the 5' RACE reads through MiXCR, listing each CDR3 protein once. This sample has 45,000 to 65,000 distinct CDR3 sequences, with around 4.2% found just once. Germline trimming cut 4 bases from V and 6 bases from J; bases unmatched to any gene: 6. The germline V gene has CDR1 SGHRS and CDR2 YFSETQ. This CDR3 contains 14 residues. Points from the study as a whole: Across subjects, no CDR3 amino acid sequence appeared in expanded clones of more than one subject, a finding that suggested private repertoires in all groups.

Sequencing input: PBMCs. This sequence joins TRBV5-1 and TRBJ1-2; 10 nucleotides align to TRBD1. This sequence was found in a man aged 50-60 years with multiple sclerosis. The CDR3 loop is CASSRDRGFDGYTF. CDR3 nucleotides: TGCGCCAGCAGCAGGGACAGGGGCTTCGATGGCTACACCTTC.